One sample yielded the 18 T cell receptor beta chains listed below, sequenced in a study of OX40 agonist ivuxolimab in advanced cancers. This table comes from immunoSEQ multiplex PCR, and its TCRdb copy is limited to in-frame clones, with some not included. The sample consists of approximately 44,000 clones, roughly 80% of them appearing once. Sequenced material: CD4+ or CD8+ T cells sorted from blood, taken in a trial of the OX40 agonist ivuxolimab. These TCRs come from an adult with an advanced solid tumor such as melanoma, head and neck, liver or kidney cancer.

This clone was seen more than once but under ten times. The chain uses TRBV2 and TRBJ1-2; 8 nucleotides match TRBD1. The CDR3 has 13 residues. J was trimmed by 7 bases and V by 6 bases; bases with no gene match: 7. In germline, CDR1 is SNHLY, CDR2 FYNNEI. The DNA of the CDR3 is TGTGCCAGCAGCGTCGGACAGGGAGTTGGCTACACCTTC. This codes for CASSVGQGVGYTF.

The V and J genes are TRBV29-1 and TRBJ2-2, with D unresolved. Between the trimmed V and J ends, which lost 4 bases and 9 bases, there was a span of 12 bases. Germline CDR1 is SQVTM and CDR2 is ANQGSEA. This CDR3 comprises 12 residues. The chain's CDR3 is CSVGDGERELFF. CDR3 sequence (DNA): TGCAGCGTTGGGGATGGGGAAAGGGAGCTGTTTTTT.

This sequence joins TRBV29-1 and TRBJ2-3, with D possibly being TRBD1 (7 bases). In germline, CDR1 is SQVTM, CDR2 ANQGSEA. V lost 4 bases, J lost 2 bases, and 13 bases lay in between. The CDR3 loop spans 14 amino acids. The CDR3 DNA sequence: TGCAGCGTTGCCAGGGGGGTACACACAGATACGCAGTATTTT. It specifies CSVARGVHTDTQYF.

The chain couples TRBV5-6 to TRBJ2-7; D not certain. The length of the CDR3 is 12 residues. Germline V lookup: CDR1 SGHDT, CDR2 YYEEEE. Trimming removed 0 bases at V and 4 bases at J, with 5 bases between. This CDR3 is CASSLEHYEQYF. CDR3 bases: TGTGCCAGCAGCTTGGAACATTACGAGCAGTACTTC.

J is TRBJ2-1 and V is TRBV18; 9 bases line up with TRBD2. J gave up 5 bases and V 3 bases, and 8 bases lay outside the gene matches. The germline gives CDR1 KGHSH, CDR2 LQKENI. This CDR3 has 16 residues. CDR3 DNA sequence: TGTGCCAGCTCACCGCGTAGCGGGAGTGGGCACAATGAGCAGTTCTTC. Its translation is CASSPRSGSGHNEQFF.

Written as DNA, the CDR3 is TGTGCCAGCAATAGGGGGCAGGGAGATACGCAGTATTTT. Translation gives CASNRGQGDTQYF. This chain links TRBV2 with TRBJ2-3; TRBD1 matches at 7 bases. The CDR3 length is 13 residues. Trimming took 7 bases from V and 5 from J; bases not matched to a gene: 6. CDR1 SNHLY and CDR2 FYNNEI come from the germline V gene. Supplemented by reference TRBV2 and TRBJ2-3, the full variable domain reads EPEVTQTPSHQVTQMGQEVILRCVPISNHLYFYWYRQILGQKVEFLVSFYNNEISEKSEIFDDQFSVERPDGSNFTLKIRSTKLEDSAMYFCASNRGQGDTQYFGPGTRLTVL.

The CDR3 sequence is CASTKVGGYGYTF. In nucleotides, the CDR3 is TGTGCCAGCACTAAGGTTGGAGGCTATGGCTACACCTTC. The chain carries TRBV6-1 and TRBJ1-2, with D unresolved. Germline loops: CDR1 MNHNS, CDR2 SASEGT. V gave up 7 bases and J gave up 4 bases, with 13 bases separating them. The CDR3 runs to 13 residues.

J is TRBJ1-2 and V is TRBV18, with TRBD1 identical over 11 bases. There are 14 residues in the CDR3. The J segment lost 8 bases and the V segment lost 2 bases, leaving 4 bases of the junction unmatched. Germline CDR1 is KGHSH and CDR2 is LQKENI. The CDR3 is CASSPRTGGEGYTF. CDR3 bases: TGTGCCAGCTCACCAAGGACAGGGGGCGAGGGCTACACCTTC.

The V gene is TRBV18, the J gene TRBJ1-1; D gene ambiguous. CDR1 and CDR2 (germline): KGHSH, LQKENI. Trimming removed 3 bases at V and 3 bases at J, with 14 bases between. The CDR3 runs to 15 residues. The CDR3 bases are TGTGCCAGCTCACCGCCTATGGGCGGGTACACTGAAGCTTTCTTT. This sequence encodes CASSPPMGGYTEAFF.

This clone was recorded a few times. The chain uses TRBV7-6 and TRBJ1-1; possibly TRBD1 for D (5 bases). V lost 5 bases, J lost 3 bases, and 25 bases lay in between. Germline CDR1 and CDR2: SGHVS and FNYEAQ. This CDR3 contains 18 residues. CDR3 nucleotide sequence: TGTGCCAGCAGCCGAGAGCCGGGACGGGACCTAGGAGACACTGAAGCTTTCTTT. Its translation: CASSREPGRDLGDTEAFF.

This clone was detected only once. The V call is TRBV5-5, the J call TRBJ2-3; 9 nucleotides agree with TRBD1. The CDR3 consists of 16 residues. Germline assignment: CDR1 SGHKS and CDR2 YYEKEE (reference sequence). V shed 5 bases, J shed 2 bases, and the junction held 9 bases outside the gene matches. CDR3 residues: CASRPYRGPLTDTQYF. The DNA of the CDR3 is TGTGCCAGCAGGCCATACAGGGGGCCTCTCACAGATACGCAGTATTTT.

The rearrangement links TRBV28 to TRBJ2-6, with a possible D match to TRBD2 (6 bases). Trimming shortened V by 11 bases and J by 4 bases, and 15 bases separated the two germline ends. Germline V gives CDR1 MDHEN, CDR2 SYDVKM. The CDR3 is 14 amino acids. This CDR3 reads CASREARGANVLTF. The CDR3 region has the DNA TGTGCCTCCAGGGAGGCGCGAGGGGCCAACGTCCTGACTTTC.

The chain uses TRBV6-6 and TRBJ2-2; D possibly corresponds to TRBD1 (5 bases). The CDR3 covers 15 residues. Trimming cost V 0 bases and J 5 bases, with 10 bases left between them. Germline loops: CDR1 MNHNY, CDR2 SVGAGI (reference sequence). The CDR3 DNA is TGTGCCAGCAGTTACTCGCCAGGGTCAACCGGGGAGCTGTTTTTT. Protein: CASSYSPGSTGELFF.

A single count supports this clone. The V and J genes are TRBV9 and TRBJ2-1; D might be TRBD2 (6 bases). CDR3 length: 12 amino acids. The germline V gene encodes CDR1 SGDLS and CDR2 YYNGEE. Trimming pared 4 bases from V and 15 bases from J, leaving 17 bases between. The CDR3 nucleotides are TGTGCCAGCAGCCCGACCGGGACTCCTCTGTTCTTC. Its protein is CASSPTGTPLFF. The variable domain in full, completed from reference TRBV9 and TRBJ2-1, reads DSGVTQTPKHLITATGQRVTLRCSPRSGDLSVYWYQQSLDQGLQFLIQYYNGEERAKGNILERFSAQQFPDLHSELNLSSLELGDSALYFCASSPTGTPLFFGPGTRLTVL.

V is TRBV10-3 and J is TRBJ1-2; no firm D call. The CDR3 runs 14 residues. Trimming cost V 1 base and J 4 bases, with 10 bases left between them. Germline V gives CDR1 ENHRY, CDR2 SYGVKD. The CDR3 DNA is TGTGCCATCAGTGAGTATGAAGGGAGCTATGGCTACACCTTC. This translates into CAISEYEGSYGYTF.

This clone was counted once. The CDR3 loop is CASSRGTSGNTGELFF. DNA for the CDR3: TGTGCCAGCAGTCGCGGGACTAGCGGGAACACCGGGGAGCTGTTTTTT. V usage is TRBV5-4 and J usage is TRBJ2-2; 11 nucleotides align to TRBD2. The CDR3 sequence is 16 residues long. Germline CDR1 SGHNT, CDR2 YYREEE (reference sequence). Trimming cost V 5 bases and J 1 base; bases outside gene matches: 4. The variable domain in full, completed from reference TRBV5-4 and TRBJ2-2, reads ETGVTQSPTHLIKTRGQQVTLRCSSQSGHNTVSWYQQALGQGPQFIFQYYREEENGRGNFPPRFSGLQFPNYSSELNVNALELDDSALYLCASSRGTSGNTGELFFGEGSRLTVL.

The rearrangement links TRBV18 to TRBJ2-6, with TRBD1 matching over 7 bases. After removal of 4 bases from V and 0 bases from J, the junction contained 15 bases not matched to a gene. The CDR3 spans 20 residues. CDR1 KGHSH and CDR2 LQKENI come from the germline V gene. The CDR3 loop reads CASSLAPPGQRSSGANVLTF. The CDR3 nucleotides are TGTGCCAGCTCACTTGCTCCCCCGGGACAGAGAAGCTCTGGGGCCAACGTCCTGACTTTC. The full variable domain, rest sourced from reference TRBV18 and TRBJ2-6, is NAGVMQNPRHLVRRRGQEARLRCSPMKGHSHVYWYRQLPEEGLKFMVYLQKENIIDESGMPKERFSAEFPKEGPSILRIQQVVRGDSAAYFCASSLAPPGQRSSGANVLTFGAGSRLTVL.

This clone was detected only once. The gene calls are TRBV7-3 and TRBJ2-2, with TRBD1 matching 11 bases. The CDR3 sequence is 15 residues long. V dropped 5 bases and J dropped 4; count of bases not matched to a gene: 3. Germline values: CDR1 SGHTA, CDR2 FQGTGA. The CDR3, as DNA: TGTGCCAGCAGCCGGACAGGGGGCGTCACCGGGGAGCTGTTTTTT. Translated: CASSRTGGVTGELFF.